Each of the 27 T cell receptor beta chains below was sequenced from the same sample in a study of T cell responses to AZD1222 COVID-19 vaccine. Data came from immunoSEQ multiplex PCR; TCRdb stores just in-frame clones and leaves some out. The table lists approximately 110,000 clones, 70% to 90% of them singletons. The sample in question was peripheral blood, obtained 28 days after the second AZD1222 dose. These TCRs come from an adult who received the AZD1222 COVID-19 vaccine.

V gene TRBV12-3 or TRBV12-4 combines with J gene TRBJ2-7, with 7 bases lining up with TRBD1. V gave up 4 bases and J gave up 4 bases; unmatched junction bases: 1. The CDR3 is 12 amino acids. The CDR3 here is CASSYRGYEQYF. Written as DNA, the CDR3 is TGTGCCAGCAGTTACAGGGGATACGAGCAGTACTTC.

V is TRBV7-6 and J is TRBJ2-1, with D possibly matching TRBD2 (6 bases). CDR1 SGHVS and CDR2 FNYEAQ come from the germline V gene. CDR3 length: 20 residues. The V end lost 4 bases, the J end lost 2 bases, and 27 bases lay between the germline ends. CDR3 sequence reads: CASSYGTAPGTAGPYNEQFF. The CDR3 bases are TGTGCCAGCAGCTACGGGACTGCACCGGGCACCGCTGGGCCCTACAATGAGCAGTTCTTC.

The chain employs TRBV18 and TRBJ2-2; D possibly corresponds to TRBD1 (6 bases). The CDR3 length is 15 residues. V lost 5 bases, J lost 2 bases, and 12 bases lay in between. Germline V gives CDR1 KGHSH, CDR2 LQKENI. CDR3 loop: CASSVWGPNTGELFF. The DNA for the CDR3 is TGTGCCAGCTCAGTTTGGGGGCCCAACACCGGGGAGCTGTTTTTT.

The chain has TRBV3-1 (or the pseudogene TRBV3-2) and TRBJ2-5, with D unresolved. Deletions cut 5 bases from V and 2 bases from J, with 12 bases between. CDR1 and CDR2 (germline): LGHDT, YNNKEL (reference sequence). The length of the CDR3 is 14 residues. The CDR3 here is CASSFLNLQETQYF. CDR3 coding DNA: TGTGCCAGCAGCTTTCTGAACCTTCAAGAGACCCAGTACTTC.

This clone was detected only once. This rearrangement joins TRBV6-5 to TRBJ1-1; the match to TRBD1 covers 7 bases. V lost 6 bases and J lost 1; bases outside the gene matches: 5. The germline gives CDR1 MNHEY, CDR2 SVGAGI. The CDR3 totals 14 residues. CDR3 sequence: CASRARDRNTEAFF. The DNA of the CDR3 is TGTGCCAGCAGAGCCCGGGACAGGAACACTGAAGCTTTCTTT.

The rearrangement links TRBV9 to TRBJ2-1; 7 bases agree with TRBD2. The CDR3 contains 15 residues. The J segment lost 0 bases and the V segment lost 6 bases, leaving 6 bases of the junction unmatched. The germline CDR1 and CDR2 sequences are SGDLS and YYNGEE. The CDR3 DNA sequence: TGTGCCAGCACCACCGGGGGGAGCTCCTACAATGAGCAGTTCTTC. It codes for CASTTGGSSYNEQFF.

In DNA form, the CDR3 reads TGTGCCAGCAGCGGGGGGTCCCTAGAACACACCGGGGAGCTGTTTTTT. Residues: CASSGGSLEHTGELFF. The rearrangement joins TRBV5-6 to TRBJ2-2; a weak D match, TRBD2 (6 bases). V was cut by 4 bases and J by 3 bases, with 16 bases left in between. The CDR3 length is 16 residues. Germline-derived CDR1 and CDR2 are SGHDT and YYEEEE.

This clone occurred once. The chain is built from TRBV18 and TRBJ2-1, with TRBD2 matching over 9 bases. Trimming took 3 bases from V and 2 from J; bases not matched to a gene: 8. The germline V gene has CDR1 KGHSH and CDR2 LQKENI. The CDR3 extends over 17 amino acids. The CDR3 DNA reads TGTGCCAGCTCACCTTTTGGCGGGGGGGATACCTACAATGAGCAGTTCTTC. As protein: CASSPFGGGDTYNEQFF.

This chain's CDR3 is CASSISETYEQYF. For the CDR3, the DNA is TGTGCCAGTAGTATCTCAGAAACCTACGAGCAGTACTTC. The chain combines TRBV19 with TRBJ2-7; D gene ambiguous. CDR3 length: 13 amino acids. CDR1 LNHDA and CDR2 SQIVND come from the germline V gene (reference sequence). V dropped 3 bases and J dropped 2 bases, with 8 bases sitting between them.

The chain uses TRBV25-1 and TRBJ2-5, with TRBD2 as a possible D gene (6 bases). The CDR3 extends over 15 amino acids. Germline V lookup: CDR1 MGHDK, CDR2 SYGVNS. Deletions cut 3 bases from V and 0 bases from J, with 11 bases between. The DNA of the CDR3 is TGTGCCAGCAGTGATATGGGGGGTTACCAAGAGACCCAGTACTTC. This translates into CASSDMGGYQETQYF. Based on the CDR3 plus reference TRBV25-1 and TRBJ2-5, the full variable domain is EADIYQTPRYLVIGTGKKITLECSQTMGHDKMYWYQQDPGMELHLIHYSYGVNSTEKGDLSSESTVSRIRTEHFPLTLESARPSHTSQYLCASSDMGGYQETQYFGPGTRLLVL.

This chain links TRBV4-1 with TRBJ2-3, with D uncertain. Germline assignment: CDR1 MGHRA and CDR2 YSYEKL. The V end was cut by 3 bases, the J end by 1 base, with 11 bases between. The CDR3 consists of 15 residues. CDR3 DNA: TGCGCCAGCAGCCACCCCGGCGGTGGCACAGATACGCAGTATTTT. Amino acids: CASSHPGGGTDTQYF.

The CDR3 loop is CASSSDNLLAAADTQYF. CDR3 DNA sequence: TGTGCCAGCAGCTCAGATAATTTACTAGCGGCGGCAGATACGCAGTATTTT. This chain uses TRBV7-9 with TRBJ2-3; TRBD2 aligns across 8 bases. The CDR3 has 17 residues. J lost 4 bases, V lost 4 bases, and 13 bases had no gene match. Germline V CDR1 and CDR2: SEHNR, FQNEAQ (reference sequence).

The rearrangement uses TRBV12-3 or TRBV12-4 and TRBJ2-5; TRBD1 is a possible D gene (5 bases). Between the trimmed V and J ends, which lost 2 bases and 4 bases, there was a span of 8 bases. This CDR3 contains 13 residues. The CDR3 protein is CASSLRQGETQYF. CDR3 DNA sequence: TGTGCCAGCAGTTTAAGGCAGGGAGAGACCCAGTACTTC.

This clone was seen just once. The V and J genes are TRBV14 and TRBJ2-7; 14 nucleotides agree with TRBD2. The CDR3 contains 24 residues. Trimming took 0 bases from V and 1 from J; bases not matched to a gene: 23. CDR1 is SGHDN and CDR2 is FVKESK in the germline V gene. The CDR3 here is CASSQEAGGWQAGLAGGLSYEQYF. CDR3 sequence (DNA): TGTGCCAGCAGCCAAGAGGCCGGCGGTTGGCAGGCCGGACTAGCGGGGGGTCTTTCCTACGAGCAGTACTTC.

V gene TRBV4-3 combines with J gene TRBJ1-6; TRBD1 is a possible D gene (5 bases). CDR1 and CDR2 from the germline V gene are LGHNA and YSLEER. The CDR3 consists of 13 residues. V shed 4 bases and J shed 8 bases, with 9 bases lying between them. The CDR3 DNA is TGCGCCAGCAGCCGGGGGTCGGATTCACCCCTCCACTTT. Amino acids: CASSRGSDSPLHF.

V gene TRBV5-1 combines with J gene TRBJ1-2, with TRBD1 matching 9 bases. The germline V gene has CDR1 SGHRS and CDR2 YFSETQ. V dropped 5 bases and J dropped 6; count of bases not matched to a gene: 11. There are 15 residues in the CDR3. CDR3: CASRAWTGVLNGYTF. The CDR3 bases are TGCGCCAGCAGGGCCTGGACAGGGGTTTTGAATGGCTACACCTTC.

CDR3: CASSQDLLTEQYF. CDR3 DNA: TGTGCCAGCAGCCAAGATCTCTTGACCGAGCAGTACTTC. The genes are TRBV4-2 and TRBJ2-7; D is unresolved. The CDR3 totals 13 residues. Germline CDR1 and CDR2: LGHNA and YNFKEQ. V was shortened by 0 bases and J by 6 bases, with 9 bases between the two germline ends.

This clone was observed once. This sequence joins TRBV6-2 or TRBV6-3 and TRBJ2-5; D possibly corresponds to TRBD1 (5 bases). The CDR3 covers 11 residues. The V gene's germline CDR1 is MNHEY and CDR2 SVGEGT. V lost 6 bases, J lost 5 bases, and 7 bases lay in between. In DNA, the CDR3 is TGTGCCAGCAGCGCAGGGGAGACCCAGTACTTC. This sequence encodes CASSAGETQYF.

Turning to this clone: The sample contains more than one DNA sequence encoding this CDR3. The chain has TRBV5-8 and TRBJ1-2, with D perhaps TRBD1 (5 bases). Germline CDR1 reads SGHTS; CDR2 reads YDEGEE. This CDR3 region has 14 residues. V was pared by 0 bases and J by 4 bases, with 10 bases between. The CDR3 nucleotides read TGTGCCAGCAGCTTGGGGCAGGGTAGCTATGGCTACACCTTC. Its protein is CASSLGQGSYGYTF. Full variable domain (outside the CDR3, taken from reference TRBV5-8 and TRBJ1-2): EAGVTQSPTHLIKTRGQQATLRCSPISGHTSVYWYQQALGLGLQFLLWYDEGEERNRGNFPPRFSGRQFPNYSSELNVNALELEDSALYLCASSLGQGSYGYTFGSGTRLTVV.

CDR3 amino acids: CAIKGAGTDTQYF. In nucleotides, the CDR3 is TGTGCCATCAAAGGGGCCGGCACAGATACGCAGTATTTT. The rearrangement links TRBV10-3 to TRBJ2-3; possible D gene TRBD1, 5 bases. The CDR3 has 13 residues. Trimming removed 7 bases at V and 1 base at J, with 9 bases between. CDR1 is ENHRY, CDR2 SYGVKD, per germline.

This chain connects TRBV21-1 to TRBJ2-7; TRBD1 is taken as the D call from the table, unchecked against the DNA. TRBV21-1 is a known pseudogene. The CDR3 consists of 17 residues. CDR3 sequence (DNA): TGTGCCAGCACCGTGAAACCGGGACACCGCCTGACCGACGAGCAGTACTTC. This encodes CASTVKPGHRLTDEQYF.

The chain employs TRBV28 and TRBJ1-2; D uncertain. In germline, CDR1 is MDHEN, CDR2 SYDVKM. The V end was cut by 6 bases, the J end by 0 bases, with 14 bases between. The CDR3 is 15 amino acids. CDR3 bases: TGTGCCAGCAGCCCAGGAGACACGACTAACTATGGCTACACCTTC. Translation: CASSPGDTTNYGYTF.

This chain connects TRBV20-1 to TRBJ1-3; D not resolved. This CDR3 comprises 11 residues. V lost 1 base to trimming and J lost 6 bases, with 4 bases between them. Germline V CDR1 and CDR2: DFQATT, SNEGSKA (reference sequence). Here the CDR3 DNA reads TGCAGTGCTAGAGTCAAAAACACCATATATTTT. It encodes CSARVKNTIYF.

The chain couples TRBV7-8 to TRBJ2-7; no clear D gene. Trimming shortened V by 4 bases and J by 0 bases, and 10 bases separated the two germline ends. CDR3 size: 14 residues. Germline lookup yields CDR1 SGHVS and CDR2 FQNEAQ. CDR3 protein: CASSSRLDSYEQYF. CDR3 sequence (DNA): TGTGCCAGCAGCTCACGATTGGACTCCTACGAGCAGTACTTC.

This chain connects TRBV5-5 to TRBJ2-2; D is undetermined. CDR1 and CDR2 from the germline V gene are SGHKS and YYEKEE (reference sequence). CDR3 size: 14 residues. V gave up 0 bases and J gave up 2 bases, with 5 bases separating them. The CDR3 reads CASSLEDNTGELFF. The CDR3 region has the DNA TGTGCCAGCAGCTTGGAAGATAACACCGGGGAGCTGTTTTTT.

The CDR3 sequence is CASSRFSTDTQYF. In DNA, the CDR3 is TGTGCCAGTAGCCGTTTCAGCACAGATACGCAGTATTTT. The chain combines TRBV19 with TRBJ2-3; no clear D gene. The CDR3 has 13 residues. Germline V gives CDR1 LNHDA, CDR2 SQIVND (reference sequence). V lost 6 bases to trimming and J lost 0 bases, with 7 bases between them.

The chain joins TRBV19 to TRBJ2-5; D is perhaps TRBD1 (6 bases). The CDR3 sequence is 14 residues long. V was cut by 4 bases and J by 5 bases, with 14 bases left in between. The germline V gene has CDR1 LNHDA and CDR2 SQIVND (reference sequence). CDR3 bases: TGTGCCAGTAGTACTTCTGGGGGCAGGGAGACCCAGTACTTC. Its translation is CASSTSGGRETQYF.